This T cell receptor beta chain comes out of a study of T-cell reconstitution after alpha-beta-depleted transplantation in children. V dropped 2 bases and J dropped 3; count of bases not matched to a gene: 5. CDR1 and CDR2 (germline): SGHRS, YFSETQ. The CDR3 totals 15 residues. This clonotype was detected ten times or more. Library preparation (for TCRbeta) was performed with unique molecular identifiers. One entry per CDR3 protein, called by TCRdb with MiXCR from the PCR reads. This sample has 220,000 or so distinct CDR3 sequences; 7.5% to 9.5% occur once, and the top ten carry about 6.4%. The sequence came from a male patient aged 10 to 17 who had a stem cell transplant for acute lymphoblastic leukemia, so the T cells may come from the graft donor. This chain joins TRBV5-1 and TRBJ2-7, with 10 bases matching TRBD1. The sequencing used PBMCs, mostly from graft donor cells, collected 180 days after TCRalphabeta/CD19-depleted stem cell transplant. The CDR3 DNA sequence: TGCGCCAGCAGCTTCGGGACAGGGGTTGGCTACGAGCAGTACTTC. The encoded protein is CASSFGTGVGYEQYF.